This record concerns one T cell receptor beta chain sequence. It has no known antigen specificity. Per-nucleotide qualities are absent, and no much larger clonotype sits a single base away. The run used an Illumina NovaSeq 6000. Using 5'RACE with constant-segment primers, TCRalpha and TCRbeta cDNA libraries were constructed, with sample barcodes and unique molecular identifiers added in the process. Trizol reagent was used to extract RNA from every sample. Library amplification was performed in two PCR steps, and a second sample barcode and Illumina TruSeq adapters were introduced in the second step. Libraries were sequenced on an Illumina NovaSeq with 2 x 150 bp paired-end reads. On the authors' methods: Demultiplexing of reads and collapsing into UMI-guided consensus sequences were performed with migec v1.2.7. Using mixcr v2.1.11, the UMI consensuses were aligned to TRA and TRB V and J templates and assembled into clonotypes. Clonotypes were classified as expanded or contracted when called significant by both edgeR and NoisET, with noise models trained on biological replicates. edgeR calls used a false discovery rate-adjusted p below 0.01 and a log2 fold-change threshold of 1. PCA with hierarchical clustering of max-normalized trajectories of the 1000 most abundant clonotypes was used as exploratory dynamics analysis. Separately sequenced CD4+ and CD8+ repertoires were used to assign the CD4 or CD8 phenotype of responding clones. The raw public reads went through TCRdb reprocessing: fastp at Q25, MiXCR clone calling, in-frame beta chains kept. Merged by CDR3 protein, the rows form single entries marked with the most common genes and DNA. The V and J calls and clone size are TCRdb's, not the authors'. The sample table lists around 250,000 distinct CDR3 sequences, 15% of them with a count of one. 2% to 2.5% of the sample comes from the top ten.

Ficoll-Paque density gradient centrifugation was the method used to isolate PBMCs. In the germline V gene, CDR1 corresponds to SGHAT and CDR2 to FQNNGV. The CDR3 runs 14 amino acids, cysteine and phenylalanine included. The entry retains the CDR3 DNA only, 42 bases that are in frame from base 1. Trimming at the junction amounts to 0 bases on V and 5 bases on J, and the germline ends lie 11 bases apart. This entry is derived from a study of T-cell memory formation after mild COVID-19 listed by TCRdb under 2021. For the wider study: TCR sequence clusters from the two donors were found to be largely donor specific. In a couple of donors, T-cell clones that expanded and contracted after mild COVID-19 were tracked by sequencing TCRalpha and TCRbeta repertoires over time. Two young, previously healthy adult volunteers, one female and one male, were included in the cohort. Overall study results and their limits: Clones that contracted from day 15 to 85 showed balanced CD4/CD8 phenotypes, whereas a second wave of clones that expanded from day 15 to 37 leaned towards CD4+. Contracting CD4+ clones were found mainly in CM and EM memory subsets, while CD8+ clones were enriched in EMRA. SARS-CoV-2 specificity of the second-wave clones peaking on day 37 was not confirmed. The study covered only a couple of mild cases, and larger cohorts including severe cases with pre-infection samples were considered necessary. The detection of some responding clones in pre-infection memory suggests that pre-existing cross-reactive memory T cells joined the SARS-CoV-2 response.

The chain employs TRBV11-2 and TRBJ2-7, and TRBD1 may be the D gene, going by 5 matching bases. The sample was PBMCs or a T cell subset sorted from them (not recorded which). This clonotype was obtained from an adult woman who had mild COVID-19 (a few samples of this study predate the infection). The sample titles of this study are shuffled in the database, so cell type and time point are left out; the donor was told from shared clones. The CDR3 is CASSLESRVHEQYF. In nucleotides, the sequence is TGTGCCAGCAGCTTAGAGTCCAGGGTTCACGAGCAGTACTTC.